The entry that follows covers one TCR beta chain sequence. In this sample, this clonotype turned up many times. The antigen it recognizes is unknown. Within one base of it there is no much larger clone, and no base qualities were kept. These data are taken from a study of CD8 T cells in ankylosing spondylitis (dated by TCRdb to the late 2010s). Looking at the study overall: The study profiled T cell receptor beta repertoires in healthy donors and ankylosing spondylitis patients to find disease-linked TCR variants. The full study cohort was made up of about 24 ankylosing spondylitis patients and 108 healthy donors. Peripheral blood was sampled, and synovial fluid was also collected from ankylosing spondylitis patients. The study at large found these results: The disease-linked clones were reported to be significantly enriched in matched synovial fluid samples from ankylosing spondylitis patients. Some motif variants had previously been reported in the synovial fluid and blood of reactive arthritis patients, which suggests shared mechanisms of disease initiation. The disease-linked clones showed a CD8+ phenotype and occurred at relatively low frequencies in peripheral blood. Blood from ankylosing spondylitis patients appeared to be characterized by a TCR beta motif composed of about 8 highly homologous amino acid variants.

TCRdb lists the instrument as Illumina HiSeq 2500. Quantitative 5'-RACE with molecular barcodes was used to prepare TCR beta libraries. The authors' analysis ran thus. Disease-linked TCR variants were identified with a new computational method built on a probabilistic model of VDJ rearrangement. Using fastp at Q25 and MiXCR, TCRdb reprocessed the public reads and kept productive beta chains. For every CDR3 protein sequence, its rows merge into one entry that carries the most common genes and DNA. It is TCRdb's table, rather than the study itself, that gives the V and J calls and clone size. The sample contains roughly 7,300 distinct CDR3 sequences, approximately 7.7% of them found a single time. In total, the top ten clones hold roughly 23% of the sample. Per the germline V gene, SGDLS is the CDR1 and YYNGEE is the CDR2. Inclusive of the bounding cysteine and phenylalanine, the CDR3 is 15 residues long. CDR3 DNA is the only sequence kept; it has 45 bases, read in frame from the first base. Trimming costs V 0 bases and J 4 bases, and their ends lie 10 bases apart.

Sequencing was performed on blood, either unsorted or a sorted T cell fraction (not recorded which). The clonotype was recovered from a male donor with ankylosing spondylitis or in good health (not recorded which). Recombination connected TRBV9 to TRBJ2-2; the D segment could be TRBD1, given 6 matching bases. The CDR3 is CASSVEGQPTGELFF. In nucleotide form, the sequence is TGTGCCAGCAGCGTAGAGGGACAACCCACCGGGGAGCTGTTTTTT.